The present TCR beta chain was sequenced within a study of T cell responses to AZD1222 COVID-19 vaccine. CDR1 and CDR2 from the germline V gene are MDHEN and SYDVKM. V shed 4 bases, J shed 3 bases, and the junction held 11 bases outside the gene matches. This CDR3 has 17 residues. Clones were sequenced by immunoSEQ multiplex PCR, and TCRdb holds only the in-frame ones, with some missing. In the table there are about 110,000 clones, 85% to 95% of which are singletons. This TCR was sampled from an adult in good health. The gene calls are TRBV28 and TRBJ2-2, with TRBD1 matching 7 bases. The sequencing here drew on peripheral blood, taken on day 0 of AZD1222 vaccination. The CDR3 region has the DNA TGTGCCAGCAGTTCGAAATTCACAGGGGAAGACACCGGGGAGCTGTTTTTT. It yields the protein CASSSKFTGEDTGELFF. The full variable domain, rest sourced from reference TRBV28 and TRBJ2-2, is DVKVTQSSRYLVKRTGEKVFLECVQDMDHENMFWYRQDPGLGLRLIYFSYDVKMKEKGDIPEGYSVSREKKERFSLILESASTNQTSMYLCASSSKFTGEDTGELFFGEGSRLTVL.